The T cell receptor beta chain described here comes from a study of control samples from healthy donors and cancer patients. CDR3 length: 13 amino acids. Germline CDR1 and CDR2: SEHNR and FQNEAQ (reference sequence). V shed 10 bases and J shed 0 bases, with 12 bases lying between them. The method was immunoSEQ multiplex PCR; TCRdb's version includes in-frame clones alone and lacks a portion of them. This table has a few hundred thousand clones, around nine tenths appearing once. The count of this clone is one. The clonotype comes from a man between 35 and 55 years old with head and neck cancer. The sample was PBMCs. The rearrangement joins TRBV7-9 to TRBJ1-2; tentative D call: TRBD1 (5 bases). CDR3 DNA sequence: TGTGCCACCGGGGGAAGTACTAACTATGGCTACACCTTC. Translation gives CATGGSTNYGYTF.